This T cell receptor beta chain was profiled in a study of blood T cell repertoires in COVID-19. As for the study in general: Acute and convalescent COVID-19 specimens originated in the United States, Italy and Spain. Sources were T cells, B-cell-depleted T cells, or PBMCs; the material itself was cDNA or gDNA.

The V gene's germline CDR1 is SGHTA and CDR2 FQGNSA. The CDR3 is 13 amino acids. V lost 5 bases, J lost 2 bases, and 10 bases lay in between. Per the original data handling: It was from reference gene primer amplification that nucleated cell counts were estimated. Assay used: immunoSEQ multiplex PCR; TCRdb lists only in-frame clones, some missing. V and J calls and clone size come straight from that table; D and trimming were deduced from the DNA. The table shows over 9,500 clones, with roughly four fifths occurring only once. The sequence derives from a human donor in a cohort sampled during active COVID-19. The chain couples TRBV7-2 to TRBJ2-7, with D possibly being TRBD2 (7 bases). Sequencing was performed on peripheral blood. DNA of the CDR3: TGTGCCAGCAGCCGGGGGGCCGCCTACGAGCAGTACTTC. It encodes CASSRGAAYEQYF.